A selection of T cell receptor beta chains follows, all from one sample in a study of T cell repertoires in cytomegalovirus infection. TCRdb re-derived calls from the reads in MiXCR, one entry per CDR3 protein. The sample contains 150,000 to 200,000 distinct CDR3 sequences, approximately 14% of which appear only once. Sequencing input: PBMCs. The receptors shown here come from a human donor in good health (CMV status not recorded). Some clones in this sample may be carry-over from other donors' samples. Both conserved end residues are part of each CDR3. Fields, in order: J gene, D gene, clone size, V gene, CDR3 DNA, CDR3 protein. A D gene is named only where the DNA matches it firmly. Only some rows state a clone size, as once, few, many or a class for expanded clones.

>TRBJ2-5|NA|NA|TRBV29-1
TGCAGCTCGGCGGGGGCCCAAGAGACCCAGTACTTC
CSSAGAQETQYF
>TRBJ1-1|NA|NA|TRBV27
TGTGCCAGCAGTTTATCATTTTTGAACACTGAAGCTTTCTTT
CASSLSFLNTEAFF
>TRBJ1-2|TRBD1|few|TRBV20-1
TGCAGTGCTAGAGATCGGGGGACAGTCTATATGAATCATGGCTACACCTTC
CSARDRGTVYMNHGYTF
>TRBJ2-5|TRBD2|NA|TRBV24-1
TGTGCCACCAGTGACCCAGCTAGCGGGAGTAGAGAGACCCAGTACTTC
CATSDPASGSRETQYF
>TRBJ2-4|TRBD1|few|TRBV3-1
TGTGCCAGCAGCCCGGGACTCAGGGGGCCAGGCAAAAACATTCAGTACTTC
CASSPGLRGPGKNIQYF
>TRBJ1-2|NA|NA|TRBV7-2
TGTGCCGGGGGAGAACTGGGTGGCTACACCTTC
CAGGELGGYTF
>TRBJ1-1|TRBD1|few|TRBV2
TGTGCCAGCAGGAGGGACAGCCTCACTGAAGCTTTCTTT
CASRRDSLTEAFF
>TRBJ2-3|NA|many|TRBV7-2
TGTGCCAGCACCGTCGGGCCGGCTAGCACAGATACGCAGTATTTT
CASTVGPASTDTQYF
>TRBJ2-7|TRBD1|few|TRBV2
TGTGCCAGCAGTGTCTCCGGGACAGGGTCCTACGAGCAGTACTTC
CASSVSGTGSYEQYF
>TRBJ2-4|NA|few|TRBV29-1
TGCAGCGTTGAGGTAGACCGGTCATCGGACATTCAGTACTTC
CSVEVDRSSDIQYF
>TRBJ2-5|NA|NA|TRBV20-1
TGCAGTGGTGACAGAACCGAGACCCAGTACTTC
CSGDRTETQYF
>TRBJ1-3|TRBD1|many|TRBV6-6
TGTGCCAGCAGTCAGACAGGGCTCTCTGGAAACACCATATATTTT
CASSQTGLSGNTIYF
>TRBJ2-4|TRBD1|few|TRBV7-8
TGTGCCAGCAGCTTAGGGAGGACAGGGCACAACATTCAGTACTTC
CASSLGRTGHNIQYF
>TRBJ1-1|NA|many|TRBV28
TGTGCCAGCAGTCCTCCCTCGAACACTGAAGCTTTCTTT
CASSPPSNTEAFF
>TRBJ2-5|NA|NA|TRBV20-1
TGCAGTGCTCACGGACAACTGTACCAAGAGACCCAGTACTTC
CSAHGQLYQETQYF
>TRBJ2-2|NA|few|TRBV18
TGTGCCAGCTTAACAGGGATAAACACCGGGGAGCTGTTTTTT
CASLTGINTGELFF
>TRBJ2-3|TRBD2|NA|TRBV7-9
TGTGCCAGCAGCCCCCCCGGGAGGGGAAGCACAGATACGCAGTATTTT
CASSPPGRGSTDTQYF
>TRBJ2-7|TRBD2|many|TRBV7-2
TGTGCCAGCACCAACACGGGACTAGCGGGAGTTGAGCAGTACTTC
CASTNTGLAGVEQYF
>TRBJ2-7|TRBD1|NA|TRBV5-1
TGCGCCAGCAGCTTGGAGGGACAGGTGATCTACGAGCAGTACTTC
CASSLEGQVIYEQYF
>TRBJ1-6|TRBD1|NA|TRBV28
TGTGCCAGCAGGCCTACAGGGGCCTCTTATAATTCACCCCTCCACTTT
CASRPTGASYNSPLHF
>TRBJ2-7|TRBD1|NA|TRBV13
TGTGCCAGCAGCGGCCGACAGGGGCGGTACGAGCAGTACTTC
CASSGRQGRYEQYF
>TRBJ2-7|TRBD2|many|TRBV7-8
TGTGCCAGCAGCTCGGGACTAGAATACGAGCAGTACTTC
CASSSGLEYEQYF
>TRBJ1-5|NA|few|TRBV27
TGTGCCAGCAGTCCCATACGGACAGTAATAACTCCCCAGCATTTT
CASSPIRTVITPQHF
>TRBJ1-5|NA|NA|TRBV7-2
TGTGCCAGCAGCTTACAGGGTTCGATAAGCAATCAGCCCCAGCATTTT
CASSLQGSISNQPQHF
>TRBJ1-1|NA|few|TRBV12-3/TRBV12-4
TGTGCCAGCAGCCTCCTGGGCACCTACACTGAAGCTTTCTTT
CASSLLGTYTEAFF
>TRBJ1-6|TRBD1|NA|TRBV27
TGTGCCAGCAGTTTGACAGGGAATAATTCACCCCTCCACTTT
CASSLTGNNSPLHF
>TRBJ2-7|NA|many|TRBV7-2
TGTGCCAGCAGCTTCGGACCGGGGGAAGAGCAGTACTTC
CASSFGPGEEQYF